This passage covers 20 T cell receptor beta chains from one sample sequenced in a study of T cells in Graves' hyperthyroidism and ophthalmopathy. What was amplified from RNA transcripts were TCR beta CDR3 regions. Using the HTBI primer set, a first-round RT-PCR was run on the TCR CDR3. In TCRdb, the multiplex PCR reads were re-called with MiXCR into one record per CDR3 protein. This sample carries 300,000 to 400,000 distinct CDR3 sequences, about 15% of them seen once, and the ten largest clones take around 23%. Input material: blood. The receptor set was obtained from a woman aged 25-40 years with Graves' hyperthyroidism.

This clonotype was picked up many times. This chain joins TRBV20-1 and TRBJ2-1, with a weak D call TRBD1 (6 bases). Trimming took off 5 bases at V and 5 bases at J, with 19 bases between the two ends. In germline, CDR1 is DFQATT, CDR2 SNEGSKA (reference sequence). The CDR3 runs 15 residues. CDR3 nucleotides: TGCAGTGCTTTTGGGGCAGGGGAACGTAACAATGAGCAGTTCTTC. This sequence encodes CSAFGAGERNNEQFF.

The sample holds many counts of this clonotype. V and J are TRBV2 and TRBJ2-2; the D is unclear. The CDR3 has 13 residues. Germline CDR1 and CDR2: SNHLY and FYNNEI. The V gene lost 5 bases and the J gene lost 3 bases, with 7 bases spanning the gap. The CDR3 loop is CASSKLDTGELFF. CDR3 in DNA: TGTGCCAGCAGTAAACTGGACACCGGGGAGCTGTTTTTT.

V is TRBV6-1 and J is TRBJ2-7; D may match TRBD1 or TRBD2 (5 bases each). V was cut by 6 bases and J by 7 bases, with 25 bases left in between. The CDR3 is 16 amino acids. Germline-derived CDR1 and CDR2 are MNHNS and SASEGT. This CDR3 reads CASRQSPGRGVSEQYF. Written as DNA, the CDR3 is TGTGCCAGCAGACAATCACCGGGACGAGGGGTGAGTGAGCAGTACTTC.

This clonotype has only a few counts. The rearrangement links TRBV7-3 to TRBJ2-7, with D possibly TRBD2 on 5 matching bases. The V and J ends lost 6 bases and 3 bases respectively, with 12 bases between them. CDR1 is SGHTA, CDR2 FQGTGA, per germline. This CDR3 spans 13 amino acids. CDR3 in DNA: TGTGCCAGCAGTTACGCGGGTTACTACGAGCAGTACTTC. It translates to CASSYAGYYEQYF.

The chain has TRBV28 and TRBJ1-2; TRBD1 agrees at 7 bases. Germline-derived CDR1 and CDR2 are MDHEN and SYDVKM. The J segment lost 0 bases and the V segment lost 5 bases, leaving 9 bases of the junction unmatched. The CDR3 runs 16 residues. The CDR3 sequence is CASSTPDRSANYGYTF. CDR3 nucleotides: TGTGCCAGCAGTACACCGGACAGGTCCGCTAACTATGGCTACACCTTC.

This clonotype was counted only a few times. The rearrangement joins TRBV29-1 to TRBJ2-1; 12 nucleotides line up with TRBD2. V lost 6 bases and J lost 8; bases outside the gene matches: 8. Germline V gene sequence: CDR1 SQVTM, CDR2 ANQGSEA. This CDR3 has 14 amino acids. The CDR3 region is CSVSSGRALDEQFF. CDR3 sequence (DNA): TGCAGCGTGTCTAGCGGGAGGGCCTTAGATGAGCAGTTCTTC.

The CDR3 coding sequence is TGTGCCAGCAGCCGAGCCGGGACAGCCGCCGAAGCTTTCTTT. Residues: CASSRAGTAAEAFF. The genes are TRBV12-3 or TRBV12-4 and TRBJ1-1; TRBD1 aligns across 7 bases. The CDR3 is 14 amino acids. The trim removed 6 bases at V and 8 bases at J, leaving 12 bases unmatched.

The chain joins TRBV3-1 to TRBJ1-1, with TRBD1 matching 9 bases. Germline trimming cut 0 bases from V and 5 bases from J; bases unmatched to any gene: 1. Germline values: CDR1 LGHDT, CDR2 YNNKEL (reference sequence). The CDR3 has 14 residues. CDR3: CASSQETGGTEAFF. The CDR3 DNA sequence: TGTGCCAGCAGCCAAGAGACAGGGGGTACTGAAGCTTTCTTT.

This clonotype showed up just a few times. This CDR3 is CATSRAGGSGANVLTF. The DNA for the CDR3 is TGTGCCACCAGTAGGGCAGGGGGCTCTGGGGCCAACGTCCTGACTTTC. This sequence joins TRBV24-1 and TRBJ2-6; TRBD1 matches at 7 bases. Germline V gene data show CDR1 as KGHDR and CDR2 as SFDVKD. The CDR3 covers 16 residues. V trimming: 6 bases; J trimming: 0 bases; junction bases outside the gene matches: 4.

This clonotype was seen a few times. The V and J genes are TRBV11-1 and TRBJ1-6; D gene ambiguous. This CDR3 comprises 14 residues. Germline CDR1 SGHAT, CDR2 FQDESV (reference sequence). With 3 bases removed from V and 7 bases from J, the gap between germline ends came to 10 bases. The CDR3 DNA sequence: TGTGCCAGCAGCTTCTTGGTTGCAAATTCACCCCTCCACTTT. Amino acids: CASSFLVANSPLHF.

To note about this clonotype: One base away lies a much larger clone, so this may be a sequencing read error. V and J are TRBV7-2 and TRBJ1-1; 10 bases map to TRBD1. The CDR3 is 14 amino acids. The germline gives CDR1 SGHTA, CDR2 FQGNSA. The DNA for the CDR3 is TGTGCCAGCGGCTTAGACAGGGGGCGTACTGAAGCTTTCTTT. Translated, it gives CASGLDRGRTEAFF.

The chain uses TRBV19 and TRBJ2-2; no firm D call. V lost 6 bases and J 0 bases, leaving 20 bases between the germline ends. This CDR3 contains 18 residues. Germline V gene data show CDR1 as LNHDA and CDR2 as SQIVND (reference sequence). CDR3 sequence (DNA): TGTGCCAGTAGGAAATTCACAGCGATAACAGCGAACACCGGGGAGCTGTTTTTT. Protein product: CASRKFTAITANTGELFF.

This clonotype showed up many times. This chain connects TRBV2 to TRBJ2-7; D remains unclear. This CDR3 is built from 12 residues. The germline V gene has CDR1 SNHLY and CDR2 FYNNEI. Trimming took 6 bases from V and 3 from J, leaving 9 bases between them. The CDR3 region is CASRPDLYEQYF. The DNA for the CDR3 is TGTGCCAGCAGACCTGACCTCTACGAGCAGTACTTC.

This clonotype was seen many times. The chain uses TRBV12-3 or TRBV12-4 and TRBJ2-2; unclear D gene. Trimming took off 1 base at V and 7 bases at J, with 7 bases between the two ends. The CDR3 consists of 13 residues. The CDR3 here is CASSLVGYGELFF. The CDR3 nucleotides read TGTGCCAGCAGTTTAGTGGGGTACGGGGAGCTGTTTTTT.

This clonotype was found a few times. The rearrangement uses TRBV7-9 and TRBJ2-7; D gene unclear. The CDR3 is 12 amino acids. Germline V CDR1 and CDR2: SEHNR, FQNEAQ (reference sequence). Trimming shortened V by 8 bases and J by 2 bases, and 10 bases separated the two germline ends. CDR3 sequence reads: CASSASPYEQYF. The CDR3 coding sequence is TGTGCCAGCTCCGCATCCCCCTACGAGCAGTACTTC.

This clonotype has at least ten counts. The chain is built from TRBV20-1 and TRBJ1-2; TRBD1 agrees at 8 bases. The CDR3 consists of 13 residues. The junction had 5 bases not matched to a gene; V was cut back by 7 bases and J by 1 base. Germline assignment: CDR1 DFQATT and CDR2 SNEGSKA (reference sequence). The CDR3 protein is CSVGQDFNYGYTF. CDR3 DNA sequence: TGCAGTGTGGGACAGGATTTTAACTATGGCTACACCTTC.

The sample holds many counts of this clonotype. The CDR3 loop is CASSSGTEFYGYTF. CDR3 in DNA: TGTGCCAGCAGTTCCGGGACGGAATTCTATGGCTACACCTTC. This chain uses TRBV28 with TRBJ1-2; a possible D gene is TRBD1 (5 bases). There are 14 residues in the CDR3. Trimming removed 4 bases at V and 4 bases at J, with 13 bases between. Germline V gene data show CDR1 as MDHEN and CDR2 as SYDVKM.

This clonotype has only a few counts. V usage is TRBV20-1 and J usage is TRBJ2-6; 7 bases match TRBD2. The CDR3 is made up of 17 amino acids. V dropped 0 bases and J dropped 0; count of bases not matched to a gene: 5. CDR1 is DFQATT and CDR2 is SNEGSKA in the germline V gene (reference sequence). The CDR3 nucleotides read TGCAGTGCTAGAGATGGGGGGGTAAGCTCTGGGGCCAACGTCCTGACTTTC. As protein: CSARDGGVSSGANVLTF.

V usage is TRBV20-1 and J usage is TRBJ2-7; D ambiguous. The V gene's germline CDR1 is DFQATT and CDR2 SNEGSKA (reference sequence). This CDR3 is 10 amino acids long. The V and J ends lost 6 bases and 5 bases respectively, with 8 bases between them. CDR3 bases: TGCAGTGCCGGGTCGGACGAGCAGTACTTC. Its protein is CSAGSDEQYF.

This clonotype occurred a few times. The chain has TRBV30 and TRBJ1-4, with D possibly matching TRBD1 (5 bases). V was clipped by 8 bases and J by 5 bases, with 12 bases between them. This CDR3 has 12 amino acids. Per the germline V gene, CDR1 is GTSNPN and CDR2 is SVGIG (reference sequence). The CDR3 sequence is CAQEGPNEKLFF. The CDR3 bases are TGTGCCCAGGAGGGGCCAAATGAAAAACTGTTTTTT.